This is a list of T cell receptor beta chains from one sample in a study of shared clonotypes between healthy human individuals. Libraries were prepared by immunoSEQ multiplex PCR; TCRdb keeps only in-frame clonotypes and omits some of them. Of around 610,000 clones in the sample, roughly 96% are singletons; the top ten hold about 0.12%. The sequenced sample consisted of naive CD8+ T cells sorted from blood. The receptors stem from a woman aged 25 to 39 in good health. Each CDR3 is given with its conserved first and last residue. The D gene is left open where the match is weak.

v_call	d_call	j_call	cdr3_aa	cdr3_nt
TRBV4-2	TRBD2	TRBJ2-1	CASSQVPSGSPPMEQFF	TGTGCCAGCAGCCAAGTGCCTAGCGGGAGTCCCCCAATGGAGCAGTTCTTC
TRBV9	TRBD2	TRBJ2-5	CASSDNGRAGETQYF	TGTGCCAGCAGCGATAACGGGAGGGCCGGAGAGACCCAGTACTTC
TRBV27	TRBD2	TRBJ2-3	CASSSSGRGADTQYF	TGTGCCAGCAGTTCTAGCGGGAGAGGGGCAGATACGCAGTATTTT
TRBV19	NA	TRBJ2-7	CASSIGGHEQYF	TGTGCCAGTAGTATAGGAGGGCACGAGCAGTACTTC
TRBV15	TRBD2	TRBJ2-7	CATSRGKREVDEQYF	TGTGCCACCAGCAGAGGGAAGCGGGAGGTCGACGAGCAGTACTTC
TRBV29-1	NA	TRBJ2-7	CSGIQGYEQYF	TGCAGCGGGATACAGGGCTACGAGCAGTACTTC
TRBV4-1	NA	TRBJ1-3	CASSQEGEHISGNTIYF	TGCGCCAGCAGCCAAGAAGGGGAGCACATCTCTGGAAACACCATATATTTT
TRBV27	NA	TRBJ2-7	CASSLSPGTTSYEQYF	TGTGCCAGCAGTTTATCCCCCGGAACGACCAGCTACGAGCAGTACTTC
TRBV11-2	NA	TRBJ2-7	CASSLLGPYEQYF	TGTGCCAGCAGCTTACTCGGACCCTACGAGCAGTACTTC
TRBV19	NA	TRBJ2-7	CASSGTSYEQYF	TGTGCCTCCTCCGGGACGTCTTACGAGCAGTACTTC
TRBV28	NA	TRBJ2-7	CASSLLGAGDEQYF	TGTGCCAGCAGTTTATTGGGTGCTGGGGACGAGCAGTACTTC
TRBV28	NA	TRBJ1-5	CASSPQSNQPQHF	TGTGCCAGCAGTCCCCAAAGCAATCAGCCCCAGCATTTT
TRBV4-1	NA	TRBJ2-4	CASSRIPYRGASIQYF	TGCGCCAGCAGCCGCATCCCGTACCGTGGAGCCAGTATTCAGTACTTC
TRBV6-4	NA	TRBJ2-1	CASKDDYGEQFF	TGTGCCAGTAAGGACGATTACGGTGAGCAGTTCTTC